A selection of T cell receptor beta chains follows, all from one sample in a study of blood T cell repertoires in COVID-19. Here immunoSEQ multiplex PCR was the method, and the copy in TCRdb shows in-frame clones only, minus some. The data hold roughly 290,000 clones, with around 87% observed a single time. The sample consisted of peripheral blood. Receptors were obtained from a woman in her forties or fifties who had recovered from COVID-19. Both conserved end residues are part of each CDR3. The D gene is left open where the match is weak. Only some rows state a clone size, as once, few, many or a class for expanded clones.

once	TRBV7-2	TRBD2	TRBJ2-7	TGTGCCAGCAGCCTGTCCTCTAGCGGGAGTTCGTACGAGCAGTACTTC	CASSLSSSGSSYEQYF
-	TRBV27	-	TRBJ1-2	TGTGCCAGCAGTTTATCGGGGGGGTACTATGGCTACACCTTC	CASSLSGGYYGYTF
-	TRBV10-3	TRBD1	TRBJ1-1	TGTGCCATCAGCCGGGACAGGGAGTACACTGAAGCTTTCTTT	CAISRDREYTEAFF
-	TRBV25-1	-	TRBJ2-1	TGTGCCACCGGAGGGTCAAACTACAATGAGCAGTTCTTC	CATGGSNYNEQFF
-	TRBV28	TRBD1	TRBJ2-5	TGTGCCAGCAACGCGGGACAGGGGGCGATGGAGACCCAGTACTTC	CASNAGQGAMETQYF
-	TRBV24-1	TRBD1	TRBJ1-2	TGTGCCACCAGTGGCTGGCAGGGGGCTGGCTACACCTTC	CATSGWQGAGYTF
-	TRBV18	-	TRBJ1-5	TGTGCCAGCTCACTGGACAGCCGTAATCAGCCCCAGCATTTT	CASSLDSRNQPQHF
-	TRBV7-9	-	TRBJ2-7	TGTGCCAGCAGCACGGAGCCCGTAGCCTACGAGCAGTACTTC	CASSTEPVAYEQYF
-	TRBV30	-	TRBJ2-2	TGTGCCTGGAGGGTAGACATCACCGGGGAGCTGTTTTTT	CAWRVDITGELFF
-	TRBV28	-	TRBJ1-6	TGTGCCAGCAACCCTCGGAGGGCTAATAATTCACCCCTCCACTTT	CASNPRRANNSPLHF
-	TRBV2	-	TRBJ2-7	TGTGCCAGCAGTGATGTTGTGTATCGGCAGTACTTC	CASSDVVYRQYF
-	TRBV28	TRBD1	TRBJ1-1	TGTGCCACTCTCGGACAGGGGGTGACCTTTACTGAAGCTTTCTTT	CATLGQGVTFTEAFF
-	TRBV18	TRBD2	TRBJ2-7	TGTGCCAGCTCACCAGAGGGAGGGCCCTACGAGCAGTACTTC	CASSPEGGPYEQYF
-	TRBV28	TRBD2	TRBJ2-7	TGTGCCAGCAGTTTTGCCGGGGGGGCCGGCTACGAGCAGTACTTC	CASSFAGGAGYEQYF
-	TRBV20-1	-	TRBJ2-1	TGCAGTGCTAGTCCGGGATCCGGAGGGGAGCAGTTCTTC	CSASPGSGGEQFF
-	TRBV6-6	TRBD2	TRBJ2-1	TGTGCCAGCACCAGGTGGACTAGCGGTTACAATGAGCAGTTCTTC	CASTRWTSGYNEQFF
-	TRBV4-2	TRBD1	TRBJ2-3	TGTGCCAGCAGCCAAGATCCCGGGCAGGGGGCAGATACGCAGTATTTT	CASSQDPGQGADTQYF
-	TRBV6-2/TRBV6-3	-	TRBJ2-1	TGTGCCAGCAGTTACGACCCGGGCTACAATGAGCAGTTCTTC	CASSYDPGYNEQFF
once	TRBV19	TRBD1	TRBJ2-7	TGTGCCAGTAGGGAAGGGACAGGGGGACGCTACGAGCAGTACTTC	CASREGTGGRYEQYF
once	TRBV27	-	TRBJ2-6	TGTGCCAGCAGTTCATCCCGGGACTGGTACAGCTCTGGGGCCAACGTCCTGACTTTC	CASSSSRDWYSSGANVLTF
-	TRBV6-4	TRBD1	TRBJ1-2	TGTGCCAGCAGTGACTCAGGGGGCTGGGGCTACACCTTC	CASSDSGGWGYTF
-	TRBV7-2	-	TRBJ2-3	TGTGCCAGCAGCCAGGGGTCAGCGGGGAGTGGGCAGTATTTT	CASSQGSAGSGQYF
-	TRBV28	-	TRBJ2-1	TGTGCCAGCAACGAGGGAGTCGGGAATGAGCAGTTCTTC	CASNEGVGNEQFF
-	TRBV7-9	-	TRBJ1-1	TGTGCCAGCAGCTTACGCCAGGGGTCGCCTGAAGCTTTCTTT	CASSLRQGSPEAFF
-	TRBV24-1	-	TRBJ1-2	TGTGCCACCAACAAGCCAGGGGACGGCTACACCTTC	CATNKPGDGYTF
-	TRBV10-3	TRBD1	TRBJ2-5	TGTGCCATCAGTGCCGGGACAGACCAAGAGACCCAGTACTTC	CAISAGTDQETQYF
-	TRBV12-3/TRBV12-4	-	TRBJ1-1	TGTGCCAGCAGTCCATACCGACTACCTGCTTTCTTT	CASSPYRLPAFF
-	TRBV25-1	-	TRBJ1-2	TGTGCCAGCAGTGTTGACAGTGGCTATGGCTACACCTTC	CASSVDSGYGYTF
-	TRBV9	-	TRBJ1-1	TGTGCCAGCAGCGTAGGCCCGCTCGAGGTGAACACTGAAGCTTTCTTT	CASSVGPLEVNTEAFF
-	TRBV28	-	TRBJ2-7	TGTGCCAGCGGTGAGAGTGAGCAGTACTTC	CASGESEQYF
-	TRBV6-5	TRBD1	TRBJ1-2	TGTGCCAGCAGTCGTTGGACAGGGATGAACTATGGCTACACCTTC	CASSRWTGMNYGYTF
-	TRBV15	-	TRBJ2-7	TGTGCCACCAGCAGAGGACTCGCGGGGAACTCCTACGAGCAGTACTTC	CATSRGLAGNSYEQYF
few	TRBV10-1	-	TRBJ2-3	TGCGCCAGCAGTTTGACCCGGGGAAGCGATACGCAGTATTTT	CASSLTRGSDTQYF
-	TRBV19	-	TRBJ1-2	TGTGCCAGTAAATGGAGCTCGGGGGGCTACACCTTC	CASKWSSGGYTF
-	TRBV27	TRBD1	TRBJ1-5	TGTGCCAGCAGTAAGAGGGGACAGGGGGTATACAATCAGCCCCAGCATTTT	CASSKRGQGVYNQPQHF
-	TRBV5-1	TRBD2	TRBJ2-1	TGCGCCAGCAGCAGGACTAGCGGGGTTGATGAGCAGTTCTTC	CASSRTSGVDEQFF
once	TRBV12-3/TRBV12-4	-	TRBJ1-2	TGTGCCAGCACTGGGACTGACCTTGGCTACACCTTC	CASTGTDLGYTF
once	TRBV6-6	-	TRBJ2-7	TGTGCCAGCAGTTATCCTTCGGAGGTCTACGAGCAGTACTTC	CASSYPSEVYEQYF
-	TRBV18	-	TRBJ1-4	TGTGCCAGCTCACCAGAAACAGACCTTCCCGAAAAACTGTTTTTT	CASSPETDLPEKLFF
-	TRBV12-3/TRBV12-4	-	TRBJ2-7	TGTGCCAGCAACTCCGGCTACGAGCAGTACTTC	CASNSGYEQYF
-	TRBV7-2	-	TRBJ1-6	TGTGCCAGCAGCTGGGAGGTAGATTCACCCCTCCACTTT	CASSWEVDSPLHF
-	TRBV7-8	TRBD2	TRBJ2-3	TGTGCCAGCAGCTTAGTCCCTGTTAGCGGGAGATCTTCAAGCACAGATACGCAGTATTTT	CASSLVPVSGRSSSTDTQYF
-	TRBV28	TRBD1	TRBJ2-2	TGTGCCAGCAGCTCTCGGAGACAGGGGGGGAACACCGGGGAGCTGTTTTTT	CASSSRRQGGNTGELFF
-	TRBV19	TRBD1	TRBJ1-5	TGTGCCAGTAGTCCCACAGGGGCGCATCAGCCCCAGCATTTT	CASSPTGAHQPQHF
-	TRBV3-1/TRBV3-2	-	TRBJ1-3	TGTGCCAGCAGCCACCGACAGCTTTCTGGAAACACCATATATTTT	CASSHRQLSGNTIYF
-	TRBV12-3/TRBV12-4	-	TRBJ1-2	TGTGCCAGCAGTTTGTCGGGTGTTAGTGGCTACACCTTC	CASSLSGVSGYTF
-	TRBV5-1	TRBD2	TRBJ2-2	TGCGCCAGCAGCTTGCGCGCGGGGGGCGCCGCCGGGGAGCTGTTTTTT	CASSLRAGGAAGELFF
few	TRBV7-2	TRBD1	TRBJ1-1	TGTGCCAGCAGCCCAAGGACAGGGCGAGCTGAAGCTTTCTTT	CASSPRTGRAEAFF